The source of this TCR beta chain is a study of OX40 agonist ivuxolimab in advanced cancers. Study outcomes and limitations: The authors also found low normalized T-cell clonal expansion in some nonresponders.

Repertoires were generated with immunoSEQ multiplex PCR, while TCRdb's copy carries only in-frame clones and drops some. The repertoire holds 35,000 to 55,000 clones, with roughly 85% as singletons. Of note for this clone: Antigen unknown.

Source: CD4+ or CD8+ T cells sorted from blood, taken in a trial of the OX40 agonist ivuxolimab. The TCR sequence derives from an adult with an advanced solid tumor such as melanoma, head and neck, liver or kidney cancer.

CDR3 sequence reads: CASSYSKAGEKYF. The DNA of the CDR3 is TGTGCCAGCAGTTACTCGAAAGCGGGAGAAAAGTACTTC. This chain links TRBV6-6 with TRBJ2-7, with 8 bases fitting TRBD2. CDR3 length: 13 residues. Germline values: CDR1 MNHNY, CDR2 SVGAGI (reference sequence). Unmatched junction bases numbered 6, after V lost 0 bases and J lost 11 bases.